Below are 22 T cell receptor beta chains sequenced from a single sample in a study of metastatic and nonmetastatic thyroid tumors (dated by TCRdb to about 2020). Library method: PCR. Data came from an Illumina HiSeq 4000. Using fastp trimming at Q25 and MiXCR clonotype assembly, TCRdb reanalyzed the public sequencing data and kept in-frame beta chains. The sample has about 18,000 clones on record, approximately 29% of them singletons. Around 27% of the sample lies in the top ten. No patient had received any treatment before thyroid surgery. The sequenced sample consisted of tumor tissue. The receptors stem from a male donor with papillary thyroid cancer or a benign thyroid nodule (not recorded which). Some clones in this sample may be carry-over from other donors' samples.

This clone was seen more than once but under ten times. The chain has TRBV28 and TRBJ2-5; D might be TRBD1 (6 bases). V gave up 1 base and J gave up 5 bases, with 14 bases separating them. The CDR3 runs to 15 residues. Looked up from germline, CDR1 is MDHEN and CDR2 is SYDVKM. Here the CDR3 DNA reads TGTGCCAGCAGTTTATACAGGGACCGAGCGGAGACCCAGTACTTC. Protein sequence: CASSLYRDRAETQYF. The full variable domain, completed using reference TRBV28 and TRBJ2-5, is DVKVTQSSRYLVKRTGEKVFLECVQDMDHENMFWYRQDPGLGLRLIYFSYDVKMKEKGDIPEGYSVSREKKERFSLILESASTNQTSMYLCASSLYRDRAETQYFGPGTRLLVL.

This clone was recorded many times. The chain is built from TRBV9 and TRBJ2-2, with 10 nucleotides matching TRBD2. The ends lost 3 bases at V and 2 bases at J; junction bases unmatched: 7. Germline CDR1 reads SGDLS; CDR2 reads YYNGEE. The CDR3 runs to 17 residues. CDR3 DNA sequence: TGTGCCAGCAGCGCCAGACTAGCGGGCTTCAACACCGGGGAGCTGTTTTTT. This gives the protein CASSARLAGFNTGELFF. Drawing the rest from reference TRBV9 and TRBJ2-2, the complete variable domain is DSGVTQTPKHLITATGQRVTLRCSPRSGDLSVYWYQQSLDQGLQFLIQYYNGEERAKGNILERFSAQQFPDLHSELNLSSLELGDSALYFCASSARLAGFNTGELFFGEGSRLTVL.

By frequency in the sample, this clone is medium-sized (0.01 to 0.1%). This chain links TRBV30 with TRBJ2-7; D perhaps matches TRBD1 (6 bases). The germline V gene has CDR1 GTSNPN and CDR2 SVGIG (reference sequence). Deletions cut 2 bases from V and 0 bases from J, with 11 bases between. This CDR3 comprises 14 residues. Written as DNA, the CDR3 is TGTGCCTGGAGTACAGGGATGAGCTCCTACGAGCAGTACTTC. Protein product: CAWSTGMSSYEQYF.

This clone was seen a handful of times. V and J are TRBV24-1 and TRBJ2-3, with 7 bases that match TRBD2. The CDR3 runs to 16 residues. Germline trimming cut 2 bases from V and 2 bases from J; bases unmatched to any gene: 6. CDR1 and CDR2 from the germline V gene are KGHDR and SFDVKD. CDR3 amino acids: CATSDYGRESTDTQYF. The CDR3 DNA sequence: TGTGCCACCAGTGATTACGGGCGGGAGTCCACAGATACGCAGTATTTT.

This clone was seen repeatedly, ten times or more. The chain has TRBV11-2 and TRBJ1-1; D unclear. V was clipped by 4 bases and J by 8 bases, with 11 bases between them. The germline V gene has CDR1 SGHAT and CDR2 FQNNGV. This CDR3 contains 12 residues. This CDR3 reads CASSSQSGEAFF. CDR3 in DNA: TGTGCCAGCAGCTCCCAGTCCGGGGAAGCTTTCTTT.

This chain uses TRBV5-1 with TRBJ1-1; D perhaps matches TRBD1 (5 bases). V lost 1 base and J 6 bases, leaving 13 bases between the germline ends. The germline V gene has CDR1 SGHRS and CDR2 YFSETQ. This CDR3 is built from 14 residues. The chain's CDR3 is CASSLYRGVAEAFF. The DNA of the CDR3 is TGCGCCAGCAGCTTGTATCGGGGGGTGGCTGAAGCTTTCTTT.

Comments on this clone: The junction differs from germline at one of its ends, possibly a read error. The genes are TRBV13 and TRBJ2-7; 14 nucleotides align to TRBD2. CDR1 and CDR2 from the germline V gene are PRHDT and FYEKMQ (reference sequence). This CDR3 contains 14 residues. CDR3 coding DNA: TGTGCAAGCAGACCGGGACTAGCGGGAGTTGAGCAGTACTTC. Translation: CASRPGLAGVEQYF.

V gene TRBV7-2 combines with J gene TRBJ2-7, with TRBD1 identical over 9 bases. There are 13 residues in the CDR3. Per germline, CDR1 SGHTA and CDR2 FQGNSA. Losses at the gene ends were 5 bases for V and 4 bases for J; bases not matched to a gene: 3. The CDR3 nucleotides read TGTGCCAGCAGCGGGACAGGGTGGTACGAGCAGTACTTC. Translating it yields CASSGTGWYEQYF. The full variable domain, its missing parts supplied by reference TRBV7-2 and TRBJ2-7, is GAGVSQSPSNKVTEKGKDVELRCDPISGHTALYWYRQSLGQGLEFLIYFQGNSAPDKSGLPSDRFSAERTGGSVSTLTIQRTQQEDSAVYLCASSGTGWYEQYFGPGTRLTVT.

This clone is labeled as medium-sized (0.01 to 0.1%). The chain joins TRBV6-1 to TRBJ1-6; D gene ambiguous. The V gene lost 4 bases and the J gene lost 0 bases, with 10 bases spanning the gap. The CDR3 covers 16 residues. Germline assignment: CDR1 MNHNS and CDR2 SASEGT. The CDR3 loop is CASSVYRSSYNSPLHF. The CDR3 DNA sequence: TGTGCCAGCAGTGTTTACAGAAGCTCCTATAATTCACCCCTCCACTTT.

This clone has at least ten counts. At one end the junction does not follow the germline gene, possibly because of a read error. Other DNA sequences within the sample encode an identical CDR3. V and J are TRBV6-5 and TRBJ1-1; no reliable D call. Looked up from germline, CDR1 is MNHEY and CDR2 is SVGAGI. This CDR3 has 12 residues. CDR3 protein: CASSSLGRVPGF. For the CDR3, the DNA is TGTGCCAGCAGTTCCTTAGGACGGGTACCGGGCTTT.

This clone occurred many times. The chain couples TRBV27 to TRBJ2-6, with 7 bases that match TRBD2. V dropped 2 bases and J dropped 4; count of bases not matched to a gene: 2. The CDR3 runs 15 residues. The germline V gene encodes CDR1 MNHEY and CDR2 SMNVEV (reference sequence). The DNA for the CDR3 is TGTGCCAGCAGTTTAGCGGGAGCCGGGGCCAACGTCCTGACTTTC. Translation gives CASSLAGAGANVLTF.

V and J are TRBV20-1 and TRBJ2-3; possible D gene TRBD2, 5 bases. The CDR3 spans 14 residues. Germline-derived CDR1 and CDR2 are DFQATT and SNEGSKA (reference sequence). Trimming stripped 6 bases from V and 3 bases from J, with 16 bases between. In DNA form, the CDR3 reads TGCAGTGCGTCGGACTTTGAGGCGACAGATACGCAGTATTTT. The encoded protein is CSASDFEATDTQYF.

This clone was seen only a few times. The rearrangement joins TRBV5-6 to TRBJ1-2, with 7 nucleotides matching TRBD1. Trimming at V came to 0 bases and at J to 3 bases, leaving 2 bases not matched to a gene. Germline V lookup: CDR1 SGHDT, CDR2 YYEEEE. CDR3 length: 14 amino acids. The CDR3 protein is CASSLAGTDYGYTF. In DNA, the CDR3 is TGTGCCAGCAGCTTGGCCGGGACAGACTATGGCTACACCTTC.

This clone came up many times. Written as DNA, the CDR3 is TGCGCCAGCAGCCCCGGACTCCTTAATGTGCCCCTAGCCAAAAACATTCAGTACTTC. It yields the protein CASSPGLLNVPLAKNIQYF. This rearrangement joins TRBV4-1 to TRBJ2-4, with a possible D match to TRBD2 (5 bases). The CDR3 extends over 19 amino acids. The germline gives CDR1 MGHRA, CDR2 YSYEKL. V lost 4 bases, J lost 0 bases, and 22 bases lay in between.

The chain employs TRBV28 and TRBJ2-7, with 9 bases that match TRBD2. The V and J ends lost 5 bases and 6 bases, in that order; junction bases with no gene match: 11. The CDR3 runs 15 residues. Germline V gene lookup returns CDR1 MDHEN and CDR2 SYDVKM. The CDR3 DNA sequence: TGTGCCAGCAGTCCGTTGGCGGGAGGGTTCGGCGAGCAGTACTTC. Translating gives CASSPLAGGFGEQYF.

V gene TRBV4-1 combines with J gene TRBJ2-3; 11 nucleotides align to TRBD2. The V gene end was trimmed by 1 base and the J gene end by 3 bases; junction bases not matched to a gene: 6. Germline CDR1 MGHRA, CDR2 YSYEKL. The CDR3 consists of 17 residues. The CDR3 coding sequence is TGCGCCAGCAGCCAAGGTCAGTCTAGCGGGGGGACAGATACGCAGTATTTT. Translation: CASSQGQSSGGTDTQYF.

CDR3 nucleotide sequence: TGCGCCAGCAGCTTGGACGGGGGAGGACGCTATGGCTACACCTTC. Translated: CASSLDGGGRYGYTF. The gene calls are TRBV5-1 and TRBJ1-2; tentative D call: TRBD1 (5 bases). Germline assignment: CDR1 SGHRS and CDR2 YFSETQ. V lost 0 bases, J lost 4 bases, and 13 bases lay in between. The CDR3 has 15 amino acids.

This clone was recorded many times. The V gene is TRBV7-9, the J gene TRBJ1-3; TRBD1 might be the D (5 bases). Per germline, CDR1 SEHNR and CDR2 FQNEAQ (reference sequence). The CDR3 sequence is 16 residues long. The ends were cut back, 4 bases at V and 0 bases at J, with 13 bases in the middle. This CDR3 is CASSSPKTASGNTIYF. The CDR3 nucleotides read TGTGCCAGCAGCTCTCCTAAGACAGCCTCTGGAAACACCATATATTTT.

This clone was seen many times. CDR3: CASSPGDSNQPQHF. Here the CDR3 DNA reads TGTGCCAGCTCACCAGGGGATAGCAATCAGCCCCAGCATTTT. This chain connects TRBV18 to TRBJ1-5; no clear D. The CDR3 is made up of 14 amino acids. The V and J ends lost 2 bases and 0 bases respectively, with 5 bases between them. The germline V gene has CDR1 KGHSH and CDR2 LQKENI.

This chain's CDR3 is CASSEVGLGLADNEQFF. Written as DNA, the CDR3 is TGTGCCAGCAGTGAAGTGGGCTTGGGACTAGCAGACAATGAGCAGTTCTTC. The chain links TRBV6-1 to TRBJ2-1; 9 bases align to TRBD2. The CDR3 sequence is 17 residues long. CDR1 is MNHNS and CDR2 is SASEGT in the germline V gene. V was clipped by 1 base and J by 5 bases; unmatched bases: 9.

As for this clone: The same CDR3 is also encoded by other DNA sequences in this sample. The chain carries TRBV12-3 or TRBV12-4 and TRBJ1-2, with 7 bases matching TRBD1. V shed 6 bases, J shed 5 bases, and the junction held 9 bases outside the gene matches. There are 14 residues in the CDR3. As DNA, the CDR3 is TGTGCCAGCAGAAGGGGGCAGGGAAGGTATGGCTACACCTTC. This encodes CASRRGQGRYGYTF.

This clone has a count of ten or more. The J gene is TRBJ2-4, the V gene TRBV10-3, with a tentative D call TRBD1 (6 bases). CDR1 and CDR2 (germline): ENHRY, SYGVKD. The CDR3 spans 14 residues. The V end was cut by 2 bases, the J end by 12 bases, with 17 bases between. The CDR3 DNA is TGTGCCATCAGTGAGATCGAAACAGGGAATACTCAGTACTTC. Amino acid sequence: CAISEIETGNTQYF.